This TCR beta chain was captured in a study of metastatic and nonmetastatic thyroid tumors. TCRdb re-processed the PCR reads through MiXCR. Found here are 40,000 or so clones, about 25% of them singletons; the top ten hold around 10%. The length of the CDR3 is 16 residues. V lost 0 bases and J lost 1, with 10 bases in between. Germline assignment: CDR1 SGHVS and CDR2 FNYEAQ. At least ten counts were recorded for this clone. Treatment of any kind had been given to no patient before thyroid surgery. Sequencing input: blood. The V call is TRBV7-6, the J call TRBJ1-3; a possible D gene is TRBD1 (5 bases). The clonotype originates from a female donor with papillary thyroid cancer or a benign thyroid nodule (not recorded which). Some clones in this sample may be carry-over from other donors' samples. This chain's CDR3 is CASSLAPPGSGNTIYF. As DNA, the CDR3 is TGTGCCAGCAGCTTAGCCCCTCCAGGGTCTGGAAACACCATATATTTT.